This T cell receptor (beta chain) was profiled in a study of cytomegalovirus exposure and HLA in healthy donors. Study-wide context: A prior analysis found around 110 million unique TCR beta sequences from around 200 million T cells.

PCR primers comprised 60 Vbeta and 13 Jbeta primers. Using immunoSEQ multiplex PCR, the repertoire was profiled, and TCRdb retains in-frame clones only, with some absent. This sample has about 140,000 clones, with more than 60% found just once. Per the germline V gene, CDR1 is LNHDA and CDR2 is SQIVND (reference sequence). The CDR3 runs 16 residues. Losses at the gene ends were 7 bases for V and 5 bases for J; bases not matched to a gene: 11. The study's findings and limits: Equally common other TCR beta chains were less clonally expanded than HLA-associated ones, a later analysis found.

These donors, healthy bone marrow donors, were studied. On this clone itself: What it binds is not known.

This chain uses TRBV19 with TRBJ1-5; TRBD1 matches at 10 bases. The sample consisted of PBMCs. The clonotype comes from a man aged 25 to 40 in good health and CMV-seropositive. CDR3 loop: CASMAWDRGMDQPQHF. Written as DNA, the CDR3 is TGTGCCAGTATGGCGTGGGACAGGGGTATGGATCAGCCCCAGCATTTT. Combining the CDR3 with reference TRBV19 and TRBJ1-5 gives the whole variable domain DGGITQSPKYLFRKEGQNVTLSCEQNLNHDAMYWYRQDPGQGLRLIYYSQIVNDFQKGDIAEGYSVSREKKESFPLTVTSAQKNPTAFYLCASMAWDRGMDQPQHFGDGTRLSIL.